This entry is about one T cell receptor beta chain. The sample originates from a study of blood T cell repertoires in COVID-19. Study overall: The United States, Italy and Spain provided the acute and convalescent COVID-19 samples. T cells, B-cell-depleted T cells, or PBMCs provided the cDNA or gDNA that served as material.

How the authors handled the data: Quantification of nucleated cells was approximated via reference gene primer amplification. Here immunoSEQ multiplex PCR was the method, and the copy in TCRdb shows in-frame clones only, minus some. The DNA gave D and trimming, while V, J and clone size come from that table. The sample carries about 130,000 clones, approximately 86% recorded once. CDR1 is SEHNR, CDR2 FQNEAQ, per germline (reference sequence). CDR3 length: 16 residues. V dropped 1 base and J dropped 8 bases, with 19 bases sitting between them. The sequenced sample was peripheral blood. The TCR was taken from a woman between 70 and 85 years old with COVID-19, enrolled during active disease. The chain recombines TRBV7-9 with TRBJ2-3; D is possibly TRBD2 (7 bases). For the CDR3, the DNA is TGTGCCAGCAGCTTAGAAGCGGGGCGGGGGCGAGCTACGCAGTATTTT. This gives the protein CASSLEAGRGRATQYF.